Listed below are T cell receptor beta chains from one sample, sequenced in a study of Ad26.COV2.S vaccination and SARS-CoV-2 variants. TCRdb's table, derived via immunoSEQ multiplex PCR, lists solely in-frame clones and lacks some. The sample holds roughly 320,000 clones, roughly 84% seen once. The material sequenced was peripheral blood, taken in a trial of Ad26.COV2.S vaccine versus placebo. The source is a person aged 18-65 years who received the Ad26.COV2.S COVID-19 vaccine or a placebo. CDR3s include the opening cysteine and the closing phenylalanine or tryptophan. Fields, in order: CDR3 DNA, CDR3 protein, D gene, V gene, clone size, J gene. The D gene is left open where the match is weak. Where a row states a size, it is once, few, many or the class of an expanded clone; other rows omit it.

cdr3_nt: TGTGCCAGCAGCCCTCCGGGACAGTGGGAATATGGCTACACCTTC
cdr3_aa: CASSPPGQWEYGYTF
d_call: TRBD1
v_call: TRBV7-9
clone_size: .
j_call: TRBJ1-2

cdr3_nt: TGTGCCACCAATCGGGACCGACAGGGGAATGAAAAACTGTTTTTT
cdr3_aa: CATNRDRQGNEKLFF
d_call: TRBD1
v_call: TRBV15
clone_size: .
j_call: TRBJ1-4

cdr3_nt: TGCGCCAGCAGCCAACCGTCGGGCCAGAGGGATCAGCCCCAGCATTTT
cdr3_aa: CASSQPSGQRDQPQHF
d_call: .
v_call: TRBV4-1
clone_size: .
j_call: TRBJ1-5

cdr3_nt: TGTGCCAGCAGCCCCAGACTAGCGGGGGAAGAGACCCAGTACTTC
cdr3_aa: CASSPRLAGEETQYF
d_call: TRBD2
v_call: TRBV5-4
clone_size: .
j_call: TRBJ2-5

cdr3_nt: TGTGCTAGTGGTTTGGCCCAGGGTATGAACACTGAAGCTTTCTTT
cdr3_aa: CASGLAQGMNTEAFF
d_call: .
v_call: TRBV12-5
clone_size: .
j_call: TRBJ1-1

cdr3_nt: TGTGCCAGCAGTCAAACGACAGGGTCTGGGTATGGCTACACCTTC
cdr3_aa: CASSQTTGSGYGYTF
d_call: TRBD1
v_call: TRBV2
clone_size: .
j_call: TRBJ1-2

cdr3_nt: TGTGCCAGCAGCTCTTCCAGGAGCTCCTATAATTCACCCCTCCACTTT
cdr3_aa: CASSSSRSSYNSPLHF
d_call: .
v_call: TRBV5-4
clone_size: .
j_call: TRBJ1-6

cdr3_nt: TGCGCCAGCAGCTCGGTCAACACTGAAGCTTTCTTT
cdr3_aa: CASSSVNTEAFF
d_call: .
v_call: TRBV5-1
clone_size: once
j_call: TRBJ1-1

cdr3_nt: TGTGCCAGCAGTGGGGATAACTATGGCTACACCTTC
cdr3_aa: CASSGDNYGYTF
d_call: .
v_call: TRBV7-9
clone_size: once
j_call: TRBJ1-2

cdr3_nt: TGTGCCAGCAGCGTAGCTAGCGGGGTACAAGAGACCCAGTACTTC
cdr3_aa: CASSVASGVQETQYF
d_call: TRBD2
v_call: TRBV9
clone_size: .
j_call: TRBJ2-5

cdr3_nt: TGCGCCAGCAGCTTGGGCGGAGATACGCAGTATTTT
cdr3_aa: CASSLGGDTQYF
d_call: .
v_call: TRBV5-1
clone_size: .
j_call: TRBJ2-3

cdr3_nt: TGTGCCAGCAGCCAAGCGGGTGATACGCAGTATTTT
cdr3_aa: CASSQAGDTQYF
d_call: .
v_call: TRBV3-1/TRBV3-2
clone_size: .
j_call: TRBJ2-3

cdr3_nt: TGCAGTGCCCGCCGGGATACGCAGTATTTT
cdr3_aa: CSARRDTQYF
d_call: .
v_call: TRBV20-1
clone_size: .
j_call: TRBJ2-3

cdr3_nt: TGCGCCAGCAGCCCCCAGGGTATATACACTGAAGCTTTCTTT
cdr3_aa: CASSPQGIYTEAFF
d_call: .
v_call: TRBV4-3
clone_size: .
j_call: TRBJ1-1

cdr3_nt: TGCAGTGCTAGAGCCTACAATGAGCAGTTCTTC
cdr3_aa: CSARAYNEQFF
d_call: .
v_call: TRBV20-1
clone_size: .
j_call: TRBJ2-1

cdr3_nt: TGTGCCAGCAGAGTTTTGGGCAATCAGCCCCAGCATTTT
cdr3_aa: CASRVLGNQPQHF
d_call: .
v_call: TRBV2
clone_size: .
j_call: TRBJ1-5

cdr3_nt: TGCGCCAGCAGATCCGACAGCCCTGAAGCTTTCTTT
cdr3_aa: CASRSDSPEAFF
d_call: .
v_call: TRBV5-1
clone_size: .
j_call: TRBJ1-1

cdr3_nt: TGTGCCAGCAGTTATGGACTAGCGTCGGAGACCCAGTACTTC
cdr3_aa: CASSYGLASETQYF
d_call: TRBD2
v_call: TRBV2
clone_size: .
j_call: TRBJ2-5

cdr3_nt: TGTGCCAGCATGGCAGGGGGTAATGGAAAACTGTTTTTT
cdr3_aa: CASMAGGNGKLFF
d_call: TRBD1
v_call: TRBV2
clone_size: .
j_call: TRBJ1-4

cdr3_nt: TGTGCCAGCAGCCACTCGACTAGCGGGGGGAGGCAAGAGACCCAGTACTTC
cdr3_aa: CASSHSTSGGRQETQYF
d_call: TRBD2
v_call: TRBV9
clone_size: .
j_call: TRBJ2-5

cdr3_nt: TGTGCCAGCAGTTACTCGGGCCGCAGCTCCTACGAGCAGTACTTC
cdr3_aa: CASSYSGRSSYEQYF
d_call: .
v_call: TRBV6-5
clone_size: .
j_call: TRBJ2-7

cdr3_nt: TGTGCCAGCAGCCCATCGACCGGCTCTGGAAACACCATATATTTT
cdr3_aa: CASSPSTGSGNTIYF
d_call: .
v_call: TRBV7-9
clone_size: .
j_call: TRBJ1-3

cdr3_nt: TGTGCCAGCAGCCGCCTGGATGGGAATACGCAGTATTTT
cdr3_aa: CASSRLDGNTQYF
d_call: .
v_call: TRBV6-5
clone_size: .
j_call: TRBJ2-3

cdr3_nt: TGCGCCAGCAGCCAAGATGTGGCTAGCGGGGGACAAAACATTCAGTACTTC
cdr3_aa: CASSQDVASGGQNIQYF
d_call: TRBD2
v_call: TRBV4-3
clone_size: .
j_call: TRBJ2-4

cdr3_nt: TGTGCCAGCACCCCCTCGGTAGTGGGGCACAATGAGCAGTTCTTC
cdr3_aa: CASTPSVVGHNEQFF
d_call: .
v_call: TRBV27
clone_size: .
j_call: TRBJ2-1

cdr3_nt: TGTGCCAGCAGATGGACAGGAACCTCTGGGGCCAACGTCCTGACTTTC
cdr3_aa: CASRWTGTSGANVLTF
d_call: TRBD1
v_call: TRBV7-2
clone_size: .
j_call: TRBJ2-6

cdr3_nt: TGTGCCAGCACATCGCTCTATACCTACGAGCAGTACTTC
cdr3_aa: CASTSLYTYEQYF
d_call: .
v_call: TRBV6-6
clone_size: .
j_call: TRBJ2-7

cdr3_nt: TGTGCCAGCAGCTTATGGGGACAGGGGCTAGAGACCCAGTACTTC
cdr3_aa: CASSLWGQGLETQYF
d_call: TRBD1
v_call: TRBV7-9
clone_size: once
j_call: TRBJ2-5

cdr3_nt: TGTGCCAGCAGTTACTCGAGTGGACCCTTTGTGATGGACTATGGCTACACCTTC
cdr3_aa: CASSYSSGPFVMDYGYTF
d_call: .
v_call: TRBV6-2/TRBV6-3
clone_size: .
j_call: TRBJ1-2

cdr3_nt: TGTGCCAGCAGCCCCACGACAGGGGAAGAGCCCCAGCATTTT
cdr3_aa: CASSPTTGEEPQHF
d_call: TRBD1
v_call: TRBV7-9
clone_size: .
j_call: TRBJ1-5

cdr3_nt: TGTGCCAGCTCACCATCAGGGTCCCTCTCTGGGGCCAACGTCCTGACTTTC
cdr3_aa: CASSPSGSLSGANVLTF
d_call: .
v_call: TRBV18
clone_size: .
j_call: TRBJ2-6

cdr3_nt: TGTGCCGTCGGGGGACCTAACTATGGCTACACCTTC
cdr3_aa: CAVGGPNYGYTF
d_call: .
v_call: TRBV6-6
clone_size: .
j_call: TRBJ1-2

cdr3_nt: TGTGCCAGTAGTATTGGAGGGGTGCCTCCTGGCTACACCTTC
cdr3_aa: CASSIGGVPPGYTF
d_call: .
v_call: TRBV19
clone_size: .
j_call: TRBJ1-2

cdr3_nt: TGTGCCTGGAGTGTAGACAGGGAGATTGTAAGCAATCAGCCCCAGCATTTT
cdr3_aa: CAWSVDREIVSNQPQHF
d_call: TRBD1
v_call: TRBV30
clone_size: .
j_call: TRBJ1-5

cdr3_nt: TGTGCCAGCAGTTACTCGATTGGGACAGGGCATGGCTACACCTTC
cdr3_aa: CASSYSIGTGHGYTF
d_call: TRBD1
v_call: TRBV6-5
clone_size: once
j_call: TRBJ1-2

cdr3_nt: TGTGCCAGCACTCAGGGGTGGGGTCAGCCCCAGCATTTT
cdr3_aa: CASTQGWGQPQHF
d_call: .
v_call: TRBV27
clone_size: .
j_call: TRBJ1-5

cdr3_nt: TGTGCCAGTTTATCCCGGGCGTCCGGGGGGCAGTACTTC
cdr3_aa: CASLSRASGGQYF
d_call: .
v_call: TRBV12-3/TRBV12-4
clone_size: once
j_call: TRBJ2-7

cdr3_nt: TGTGCCAGCACAGAGGGGGGCAACGATGAAGCTTTCTTT
cdr3_aa: CASTEGGNDEAFF
d_call: .
v_call: TRBV7-9
clone_size: .
j_call: TRBJ1-1

cdr3_nt: TGTGCCAGCAGCCTGGGGCTAGCGGGGTTTGGTGAGACCCAGTACTTC
cdr3_aa: CASSLGLAGFGETQYF
d_call: TRBD2
v_call: TRBV7-3
clone_size: once
j_call: TRBJ2-5

cdr3_nt: TGTGCCTCTCACAGCGGAATGAACACTGAAGCTTTCTTT
cdr3_aa: CASHSGMNTEAFF
d_call: .
v_call: TRBV2
clone_size: .
j_call: TRBJ1-1

cdr3_nt: TGTGCCACCAGCAGAGACACAGCTAGGGATTCACCCCTCCACTTT
cdr3_aa: CATSRDTARDSPLHF
d_call: .
v_call: TRBV15
clone_size: .
j_call: TRBJ1-6

cdr3_nt: TGTGCCAGCAGCGGACGGGGGTATAATTCACCCCTCCACTTT
cdr3_aa: CASSGRGYNSPLHF
d_call: .
v_call: TRBV3-1/TRBV3-2
clone_size: .
j_call: TRBJ1-6

cdr3_nt: TGTGCCAGCAGTTCTGTGCCCTCAGCTTTCTTT
cdr3_aa: CASSSVPSAFF
d_call: .
v_call: TRBV6-2/TRBV6-3
clone_size: .
j_call: TRBJ1-1

cdr3_nt: TGCGCCAGCAGCCCCAAAACAGGGGCCAACACCGGGGAGCTGTTTTTT
cdr3_aa: CASSPKTGANTGELFF
d_call: TRBD1
v_call: TRBV5-1
clone_size: .
j_call: TRBJ2-2

cdr3_nt: TGTGCCAGCAGGGGAAACGACAGGGAAAATGAGCAGTTCTTC
cdr3_aa: CASRGNDRENEQFF
d_call: TRBD1
v_call: TRBV6-5
clone_size: .
j_call: TRBJ2-1

cdr3_nt: TGTGCCTGGACAGGGGCCTATAATTCACCCCTCCACTTT
cdr3_aa: CAWTGAYNSPLHF
d_call: .
v_call: TRBV30
clone_size: .
j_call: TRBJ1-6

cdr3_nt: TGTGCCAGCAGCTTCGGGACAGGGGGAAATCAGCCCCAGCATTTT
cdr3_aa: CASSFGTGGNQPQHF
d_call: TRBD1
v_call: TRBV7-9
clone_size: .
j_call: TRBJ1-5

cdr3_nt: TGTGCCAGCAGTACAGCCTACAGGGTTAATCAGCCCCAGCATTTT
cdr3_aa: CASSTAYRVNQPQHF
d_call: .
v_call: TRBV27
clone_size: .
j_call: TRBJ1-5

cdr3_nt: TGTGCCAGCAGCCACAACCGGGGGGACACTGAAGCTTTCTTT
cdr3_aa: CASSHNRGDTEAFF
d_call: .
v_call: TRBV5-6
clone_size: once
j_call: TRBJ1-1

cdr3_nt: TGTGCCACAGGCGGCAGGGGGTGGCAGTTCTTC
cdr3_aa: CATGGRGWQFF
d_call: TRBD1
v_call: TRBV19
clone_size: .
j_call: TRBJ2-1

cdr3_nt: TGTGCCAGCAGCTCCGGGACAGGGGGAGATACGCAGTATTTT
cdr3_aa: CASSSGTGGDTQYF
d_call: TRBD1
v_call: TRBV7-6
clone_size: .
j_call: TRBJ2-3

cdr3_nt: TGTGCCAGCAGGACCGGGACAGGGCAGGACATTCAGTACTTC
cdr3_aa: CASRTGTGQDIQYF
d_call: TRBD1
v_call: TRBV7-8
clone_size: few
j_call: TRBJ2-4

cdr3_nt: TGTGCCAGCAGCCATGTCCCTAGCGGGGGGGCCGGCGAGCAGTACTTC
cdr3_aa: CASSHVPSGGAGEQYF
d_call: TRBD2
v_call: TRBV3-1/TRBV3-2
clone_size: .
j_call: TRBJ2-7

cdr3_nt: TGTGCCAGCAGCTTAGCGCTTGGGGGAAATGAGCAGTTCTTC
cdr3_aa: CASSLALGGNEQFF
d_call: .
v_call: TRBV7-8
clone_size: .
j_call: TRBJ2-1

cdr3_nt: TGTGCCAGCAGCGTAGTGCGGGGGGGCTGGGAAGATACGCAGTATTTT
cdr3_aa: CASSVVRGGWEDTQYF
d_call: TRBD2
v_call: TRBV9
clone_size: .
j_call: TRBJ2-3

cdr3_nt: TGTGCCAGCAGCTTAGAGCAGAAAAGGACCCAAGCATTC
cdr3_aa: CASSLEQKRTQAF
d_call: .
v_call: TRBV7-2
clone_size: .
j_call: TRBJ2-7

cdr3_nt: TGTGCCAGCAGTGAGCTCCGGGACCGGAAAAACATTCAGTACTTC
cdr3_aa: CASSELRDRKNIQYF
d_call: .
v_call: TRBV6-1
clone_size: once
j_call: TRBJ2-4

cdr3_nt: TGTGCCAGCAGCCGCGGCAGGGGGTTTCCTGGCAATCAGCCCCAGCATTTT
cdr3_aa: CASSRGRGFPGNQPQHF
d_call: TRBD1
v_call: TRBV7-9
clone_size: .
j_call: TRBJ1-5

cdr3_nt: TGTGCCTGGAACGGACAGGGAGGTGAAAAACTGTTTTTT
cdr3_aa: CAWNGQGGEKLFF
d_call: TRBD1
v_call: TRBV30
clone_size: .
j_call: TRBJ1-4

cdr3_nt: TGTGCCAGTAGTCCAGACACATACCAGGGGACTGAAGCTTTCTTT
cdr3_aa: CASSPDTYQGTEAFF
d_call: .
v_call: TRBV19
clone_size: .
j_call: TRBJ1-1